This entry describes one T cell receptor beta chain. Its antigen is not known. The sample comes from a study of shared clonotypes between healthy human individuals. Regarding the study as a whole: Sharing across four donors was highest in naive CD4 (around 5%) and lowest in memory CD8 (around 0.4%).

Germline V gives CDR1 SEHNR, CDR2 FQNEAQ (reference sequence). V dropped 11 bases and J dropped 5; count of bases not matched to a gene: 13. The length of the CDR3 is 14 residues. Libraries were prepared by immunoSEQ multiplex PCR; TCRdb keeps only in-frame clonotypes and omits some of them. The sample contains more than 200,000 clones, 65% of which appear only once. This chain uses TRBV7-9 with TRBJ2-5; 8 bases match TRBD2. The source material was memory CD4+ T cells sorted from blood. Subset in this sample: CD45RA-negative fraction. This clonotype was obtained from a young man in good health. The CDR3 is CAYRLGAGGETQYF. In DNA, the CDR3 is TGTGCCTACCGTTTAGGTGCGGGAGGCGAGACCCAGTACTTC. Looking up the rest from reference TRBV7-9 and TRBJ2-5 gives the full variable domain: DTGVSQNPRHKITKRGQNVTFRCDPISEHNRLYWYRQTLGQGPEFLTYFQNEAQLEKSRLLSDRFSAERPKGSFSTLEIQRTEQGDSAMYLCAYRLGAGGETQYFGPGTRLLVL.